What follows is one TCR beta chain and its context. Its antigen is unknown. Using its own MiXCR run on the reads, TCRdb lists one record per CDR3 protein. The sample has 85,000 to 130,000 distinct CDR3 sequences, about 22% seen once. This CDR3 contains 15 residues. V lost 3 bases and J 3 bases, leaving 12 bases between the germline ends. The data belong to a study of T cell repertoires in cytomegalovirus infection. Background on the study: Signatures in public TCR beta sequences pointed to both CMV infection and matching HLA type.

Notes on the study in general: In two of eight donors, the top clonotype was HLA-C-restricted CMV-specific. The cumulative frequency of public TCR beta families distinguished individuals who carried CMV together with the relevant HLA.

The chain combines TRBV12-3 or TRBV12-4 with TRBJ2-1; D possibly corresponds to TRBD2 (6 bases). Sample: CD8+ T cells from PBMCs. This TCR came from a human donor in good health (CMV status not recorded). Some clones in this sample may be carry-over from other donors' samples. CDR3 region: CASSLGGLNYNEQFF. CDR3 DNA: TGTGCCAGCAGTTTGGGGGGATTAAACTACAATGAGCAGTTCTTC.